The entry below gives a single T cell receptor beta chain sequence along with its context. The sample belongs to a study of blood T cell repertoires in COVID-19. Study-level background: The United States, Italy and Spain supplied acute and convalescent COVID-19 samples. From T cells, B-cell-depleted T cells, or PBMCs came the material, which was cDNA or gDNA.

Source study methods: Amplification from reference gene primers served as the basis for estimated nucleated cell counts. The repertoire was sequenced with immunoSEQ multiplex PCR; TCRdb's copy has only in-frame clones and lacks some. V and J calls and clone size come straight from that table; D and trimming were deduced from the DNA. The table includes approximately 150,000 clones, just over 85% detected once. V dropped 1 base and J dropped 4 bases, with 15 bases sitting between them. The V gene's germline CDR1 is LNHDA and CDR2 SQIVND (reference sequence). This CDR3 comprises 16 residues. The V and J genes are TRBV19 and TRBJ2-3, with TRBD1 as a possible D gene (6 bases). The clonotype was recovered from a woman in her sixties or seventies with acute or convalescent COVID-19. Sequenced material: peripheral blood. The CDR3: CASSIGLGARADTQYF. In DNA form, the CDR3 reads TGTGCCAGTAGTATAGGGTTGGGGGCGAGGGCAGATACGCAGTATTTT. The whole variable domain, remainder taken from reference TRBV19 and TRBJ2-3, is DGGITQSPKYLFRKEGQNVTLSCEQNLNHDAMYWYRQDPGQGLRLIYYSQIVNDFQKGDIAEGYSVSREKKESFPLTVTSAQKNPTAFYLCASSIGLGARADTQYFGPGTRLTVL.